This T cell receptor beta chain was documented in a study of technical replicates of blood from a few donors. Method: immunoSEQ multiplex PCR; TCRdb's copy keeps in-frame clones and lacks some. The sample records under 100,000 clones, about 96% being singletons. Source material: T cells isolated from PBMCs. This receptor was obtained from a human donor in good health.

This CDR3 reads CASSHPIRQGVYNEQFF. The CDR3 DNA is TGCGCCAGCAGTCACCCTATCCGACAGGGGGTTTACAATGAGCAGTTCTTC. The chain combines TRBV23-1 with TRBJ2-1, with 9 bases that match TRBD1. TRBV23-1 is designated an ORF whose function remains uncertain. J lost 4 bases, V lost 3 bases, and 10 bases had no gene match. The length of the CDR3 is 17 residues.